The 4 T cell receptor beta chains in this list originate from one sample, sequenced in a study of blood T cell repertoires in COVID-19. Repertoires were generated with immunoSEQ multiplex PCR, while TCRdb's copy carries only in-frame clones and drops some. Of about 46,000 clones in the sample, about 88% were seen once. Sequenced input: peripheral blood. The receptors derive from a man over 45 with active COVID-19.

The chain joins TRBV6-6 to TRBJ1-5; D remains unclear. Per germline, CDR1 MNHNY and CDR2 SVGAGI (reference sequence). The length of the CDR3 is 14 residues. Trimming stripped 2 bases from V and 1 base from J, with 6 bases between. The chain's CDR3 is CASSYRESNQPQHF. The DNA of the CDR3 is TGTGCCAGCAGTTACAGGGAGAGCAATCAGCCCCAGCATTTT.

The chain combines TRBV6-2 or TRBV6-3 with TRBJ2-7; no definite D call. V lost 0 bases to trimming and J lost 3 bases, with 9 bases between them. Per the germline V gene, CDR1 is MNHEY and CDR2 is SVGEGT. CDR3 size: 14 residues. Here the CDR3 DNA reads TGTGCCAGCAGTTACTCCACAGTTAGCTACGAGCAGTACTTC. This sequence encodes CASSYSTVSYEQYF.

The CDR3 loop is CASSIPRGGSETQYF. CDR3 nucleotide sequence: TGTGCCAGCAGCATCCCACGAGGAGGGTCGGAGACCCAGTACTTC. The rearrangement links TRBV7-6 to TRBJ2-5; a weak D match, TRBD2 (6 bases). CDR1 and CDR2 (germline): SGHVS, FNYEAQ. The germline V and J ends were trimmed by 5 bases and 5 bases, with 18 bases remaining between them. The length of the CDR3 is 15 residues.

This clone was counted a few times. This chain links TRBV2 with TRBJ1-4, with D possibly being TRBD1 (5 bases). This CDR3 contains 13 residues. Germline lookup yields CDR1 SNHLY and CDR2 FYNNEI. Trimming removed 4 bases from V and 6 bases from J, with 9 bases in between. Written as DNA, the CDR3 is TGTGCCAGCAGTGGAACAGGCTATGAAAAACTGTTTTTT. Translating gives CASSGTGYEKLFF.